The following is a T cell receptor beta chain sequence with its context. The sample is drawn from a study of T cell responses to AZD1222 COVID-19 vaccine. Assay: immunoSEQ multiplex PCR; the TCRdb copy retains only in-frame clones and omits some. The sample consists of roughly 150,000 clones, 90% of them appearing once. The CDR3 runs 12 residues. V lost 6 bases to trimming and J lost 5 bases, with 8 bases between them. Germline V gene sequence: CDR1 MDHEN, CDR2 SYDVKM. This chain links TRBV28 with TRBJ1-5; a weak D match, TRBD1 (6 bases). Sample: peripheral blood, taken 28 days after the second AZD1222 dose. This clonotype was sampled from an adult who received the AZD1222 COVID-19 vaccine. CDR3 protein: CASSPGDQPQHF. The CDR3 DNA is TGTGCCAGCAGCCCAGGGGATCAGCCCCAGCATTTT. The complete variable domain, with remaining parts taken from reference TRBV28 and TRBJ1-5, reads DVKVTQSSRYLVKRTGEKVFLECVQDMDHENMFWYRQDPGLGLRLIYFSYDVKMKEKGDIPEGYSVSREKKERFSLILESASTNQTSMYLCASSPGDQPQHFGDGTRLSIL.